This TCR beta chain originates from a study of control samples from healthy donors and cancer patients. The V gene lost 0 bases and the J gene lost 5 bases, with 14 bases spanning the gap. CDR3 length: 15 amino acids. CDR1 and CDR2 from the germline V gene are MNHEY and SVGAGI. This table comes from immunoSEQ multiplex PCR, and its TCRdb copy is limited to in-frame clones, with some not included. The repertoire consists of 150,000 to 200,000 clones, with about 94% occurring once and the leading ten covering over 6.5%. The specimen sequenced was blood. The TCR originated in a woman aged 40-49 years in good health. This chain links TRBV6-5 with TRBJ2-7; D tentatively reads TRBD1 or TRBD2 (5 bases each). The CDR3 nucleotides read TGTGCCAGCAGTTACTCTGGGGGAGTTCGGAACGAGCAGTACTTC. Protein product: CASSYSGGVRNEQYF.